Listed below are T cell receptor beta chains from one sample, sequenced in a study of blood T cell repertoires in COVID-19. Repertoires were generated with immunoSEQ multiplex PCR, while TCRdb's copy carries only in-frame clones and drops some. The sample has 250,000 to 300,000 clones; approximately 90% are singletons. Sequenced sample: PBMCs or T cells enriched from blood (not recorded which). The receptors were gathered from a woman in her 40s with acute COVID-19. CDR3s include the opening cysteine and the closing phenylalanine or tryptophan. D genes are given only for firm matches. Size is omitted from some rows. Given values are once, few, many or a class for expanded clones.

j_gene	abundance	d_gene	v_gene	CDR3nt	CDR3aa
TRBJ2-1	once	-	TRBV18	TGTGCCAGCTCACCACCTCCAGTTTACAATGAGCAGTTCTTC	CASSPPPVYNEQFF
TRBJ2-7	-	TRBD2	TRBV5-8	TGTGCCAGCAGCGGGGGACTAGCGGGGGCCTACGAGCAGTACTTC	CASSGGLAGAYEQYF
TRBJ2-5	-	TRBD2	TRBV27	TGTGCCAGCAGTCTCAACGCGGGGGTACCACAAGAGACCCAGTACTTC	CASSLNAGVPQETQYF
TRBJ1-6	-	TRBD1	TRBV30	TGTGCCTGGAGTGCCGGACAGGATAATTCACCCCTCCACTTT	CAWSAGQDNSPLHF
TRBJ1-6	-	-	TRBV11-2	TGTGCCAGCAGAAGGAGCCTTAATTCACCCCTCCACTTT	CASRRSLNSPLHF
TRBJ2-7	-	-	TRBV23-1	TGCGCCAGCAGTCGGGGGACAAAGGACGAGCAGTACTTC	CASSRGTKDEQYF
TRBJ2-3	-	-	TRBV28	TGTGCCAGCAGTTTATGGACCACAGGAACGACAGATACGCAGTATTTT	CASSLWTTGTTDTQYF
TRBJ1-1	few	-	TRBV6-2/TRBV6-3	TGTGCCAGCAGTTACTCGATGGGGGGGTTCAAGAACACTGAAGCTTTCTTT	CASSYSMGGFKNTEAFF
TRBJ2-3	-	-	TRBV7-2	TGTGCCAGCAGCCAGACAGGCACAGATACGCAGTATTTT	CASSQTGTDTQYF
TRBJ2-7	-	-	TRBV11-2	TGTGCCAGCAGCCCCTCGCCTAGGTACGAGCAGTACTTC	CASSPSPRYEQYF
TRBJ2-1	-	TRBD2	TRBV7-6	TGTGCCAGCAGTCTCCCCTTCCGAAGCGGGAGAGGGGGTGAGCAGTTCTTC	CASSLPFRSGRGGEQFF
TRBJ1-5	-	TRBD1	TRBV28	TGTGCCAGCAGTTTGGGAAGGACAGGGAGGAATCAGCCCCAGCATTTT	CASSLGRTGRNQPQHF
TRBJ1-2	-	-	TRBV18	TGTGCCAGCTCACCAGCAGGCTATGGCTACACCTTC	CASSPAGYGYTF
TRBJ1-1	-	-	TRBV10-3	TGTGCCATCAGTGCGTCAGGGGTAGGGTTCACTGAAGCTTTCTTT	CAISASGVGFTEAFF
TRBJ2-1	-	TRBD2	TRBV28	TGTGCCAGCAGTTTTGGGCTAGCGGGGGGGCCATTGTACAATGAGCAGTTCTTC	CASSFGLAGGPLYNEQFF
TRBJ1-1	-	TRBD1	TRBV19	TGTGTCAGTAGTCCCATCTCTCCCGGGACAGGGACTGAAGCTTTCTTT	CVSSPISPGTGTEAFF
TRBJ2-7	-	TRBD2	TRBV28	TGTGCCAGCAGTCTTGGGACTAGCGGGAGTAGGGAGCAGTACTTC	CASSLGTSGSREQYF
TRBJ2-1	once	-	TRBV4-1	TGCGCCAGCAGCCAAGTAGGGGGAAACCATAAATACAATGAGCAGTTCTTC	CASSQVGGNHKYNEQFF
TRBJ1-2	-	-	TRBV4-1	TGCGCCAGCAGCAAGCAGCCGACAGTATCCTATGGCTACACCTTC	CASSKQPTVSYGYTF
TRBJ2-6	-	TRBD2	TRBV4-1	TGCGCCAGCAGCCATCTGGGACTAGCGGACCGCTCTGGGGCCAACGTCCTGACTTTC	CASSHLGLADRSGANVLTF
TRBJ1-2	-	TRBD1	TRBV7-3	TGTGCCAGCAGCCCCACAGGGGGGACTAACTATGGCTACACCTTC	CASSPTGGTNYGYTF